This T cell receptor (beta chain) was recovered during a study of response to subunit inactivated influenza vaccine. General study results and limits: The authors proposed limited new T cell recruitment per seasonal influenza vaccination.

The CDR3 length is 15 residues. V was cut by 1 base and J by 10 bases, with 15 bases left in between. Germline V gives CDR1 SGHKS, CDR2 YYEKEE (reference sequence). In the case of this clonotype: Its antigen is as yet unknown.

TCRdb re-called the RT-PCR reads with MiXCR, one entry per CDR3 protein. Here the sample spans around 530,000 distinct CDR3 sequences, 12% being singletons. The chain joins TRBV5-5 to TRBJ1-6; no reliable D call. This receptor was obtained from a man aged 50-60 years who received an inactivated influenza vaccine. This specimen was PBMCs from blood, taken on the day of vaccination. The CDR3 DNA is TGTGCCAGCAGCTTGAACCTTAACAGTGAATCACCCCTCCACTTT. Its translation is CASSLNLNSESPLHF.